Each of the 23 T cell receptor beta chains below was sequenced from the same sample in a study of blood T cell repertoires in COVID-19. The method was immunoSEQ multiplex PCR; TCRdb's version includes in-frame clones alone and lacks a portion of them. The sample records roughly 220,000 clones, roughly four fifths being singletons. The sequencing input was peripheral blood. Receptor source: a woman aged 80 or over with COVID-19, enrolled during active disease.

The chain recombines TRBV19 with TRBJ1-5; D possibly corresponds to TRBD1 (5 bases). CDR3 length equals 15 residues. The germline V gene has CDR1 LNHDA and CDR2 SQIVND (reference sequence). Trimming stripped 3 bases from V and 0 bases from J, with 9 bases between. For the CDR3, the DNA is TGTGCCAGTAGTATCCGACAGCATAGCAATCAGCCCCAGCATTTT. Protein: CASSIRQHSNQPQHF.

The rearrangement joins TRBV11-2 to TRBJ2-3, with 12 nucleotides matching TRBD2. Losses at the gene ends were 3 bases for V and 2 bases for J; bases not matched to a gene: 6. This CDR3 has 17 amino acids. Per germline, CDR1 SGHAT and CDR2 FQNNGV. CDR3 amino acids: CASSLMTSGGITDTQYF. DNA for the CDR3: TGTGCCAGCAGCTTGATGACTAGCGGGGGAATCACAGATACGCAGTATTTT.

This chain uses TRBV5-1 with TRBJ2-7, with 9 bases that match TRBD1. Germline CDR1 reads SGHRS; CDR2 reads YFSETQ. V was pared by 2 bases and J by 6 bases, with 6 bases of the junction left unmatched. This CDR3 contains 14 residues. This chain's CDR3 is CASSLGTGFIEQYF. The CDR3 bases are TGCGCCAGCAGCTTAGGGACAGGGTTTATCGAGCAGTACTTC.

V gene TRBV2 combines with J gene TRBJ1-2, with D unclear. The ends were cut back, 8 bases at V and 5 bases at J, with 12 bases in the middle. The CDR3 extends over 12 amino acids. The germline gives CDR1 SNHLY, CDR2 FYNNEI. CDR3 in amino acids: CASEIGGYGYTF. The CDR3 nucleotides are TGTGCCAGCGAAATAGGAGGATATGGCTACACCTTC.

The CDR3 sequence is CASSSTGLGEQYF. For the CDR3, the DNA is TGTGCCAGCAGTTCGACAGGGTTGGGGGAGCAGTACTTC. This chain uses TRBV6-5 with TRBJ2-7, with TRBD1 matching 7 bases. The ends lost 4 bases at V and 7 bases at J; junction bases unmatched: 7. The CDR3 totals 13 residues. CDR1 and CDR2 (germline): MNHEY, SVGAGI.

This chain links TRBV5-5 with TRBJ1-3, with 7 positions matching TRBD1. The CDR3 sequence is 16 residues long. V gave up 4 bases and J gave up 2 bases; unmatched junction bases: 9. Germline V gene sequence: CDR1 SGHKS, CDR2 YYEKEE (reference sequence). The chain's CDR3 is CASSPPGQYTGNTIYF. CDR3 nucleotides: TGTGCCAGCAGCCCACCGGGACAGTACACTGGAAACACCATATATTTT.

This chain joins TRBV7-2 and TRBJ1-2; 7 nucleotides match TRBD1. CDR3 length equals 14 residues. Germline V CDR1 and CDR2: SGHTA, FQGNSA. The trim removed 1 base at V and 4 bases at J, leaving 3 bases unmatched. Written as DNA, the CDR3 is TGTGCCAGCAGCTTAGGACAGGGTGGCTATGGCTACACCTTC. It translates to CASSLGQGGYGYTF.

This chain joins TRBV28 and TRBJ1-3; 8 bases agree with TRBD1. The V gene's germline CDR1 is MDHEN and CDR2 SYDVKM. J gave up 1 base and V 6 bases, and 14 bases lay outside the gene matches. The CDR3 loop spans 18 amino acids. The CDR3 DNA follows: TGTGCCAGCAGCCCTCGACAGGGGAGGGCTTTATCTGGAAACACCATATATTTT. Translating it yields CASSPRQGRALSGNTIYF.

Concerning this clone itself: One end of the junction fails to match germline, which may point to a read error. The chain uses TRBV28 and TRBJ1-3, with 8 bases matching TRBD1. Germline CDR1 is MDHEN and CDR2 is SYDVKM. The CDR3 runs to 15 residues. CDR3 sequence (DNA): TGTGCCAGCAGTTCCCCGGGACAGGCAGGAAACACCACATATTTT. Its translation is CASSSPGQAGNTTYF.

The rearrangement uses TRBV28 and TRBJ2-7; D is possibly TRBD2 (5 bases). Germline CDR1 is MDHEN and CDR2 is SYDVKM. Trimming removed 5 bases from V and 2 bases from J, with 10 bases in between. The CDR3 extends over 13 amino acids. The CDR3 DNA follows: TGTGCCAGCAGTGCCGGGGTACCCTACGAGCAGTACTTC. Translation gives CASSAGVPYEQYF.

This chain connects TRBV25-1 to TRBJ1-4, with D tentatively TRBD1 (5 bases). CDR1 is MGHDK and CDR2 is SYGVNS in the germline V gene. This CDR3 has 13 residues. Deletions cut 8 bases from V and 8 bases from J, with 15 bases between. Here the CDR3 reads CASVGLLQEKLFF. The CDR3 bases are TGTGCCAGCGTGGGGCTGTTACAAGAAAAACTGTTTTTT.

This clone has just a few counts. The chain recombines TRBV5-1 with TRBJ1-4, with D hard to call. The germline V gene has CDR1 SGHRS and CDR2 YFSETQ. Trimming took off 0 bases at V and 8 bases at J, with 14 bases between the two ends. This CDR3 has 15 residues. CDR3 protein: CASSLGGSTGEKLFF. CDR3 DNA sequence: TGCGCCAGCAGCTTGGGAGGGAGCACTGGCGAAAAACTGTTTTTT. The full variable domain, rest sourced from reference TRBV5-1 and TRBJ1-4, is KAGVTQTPRYLIKTRGQQVTLSCSPISGHRSVSWYQQTPGQGLQFLFEYFSETQRNKGNFPGRFSGRQFSNSRSEMNVSTLELGDSALYLCASSLGGSTGEKLFFGSGTQLSVL.

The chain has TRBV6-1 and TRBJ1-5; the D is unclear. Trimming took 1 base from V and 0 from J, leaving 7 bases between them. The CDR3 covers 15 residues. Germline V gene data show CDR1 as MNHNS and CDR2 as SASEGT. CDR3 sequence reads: CASSEGLYSNQPQHF. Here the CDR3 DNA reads TGTGCCAGCAGTGAAGGTCTGTATAGCAATCAGCCCCAGCATTTT.

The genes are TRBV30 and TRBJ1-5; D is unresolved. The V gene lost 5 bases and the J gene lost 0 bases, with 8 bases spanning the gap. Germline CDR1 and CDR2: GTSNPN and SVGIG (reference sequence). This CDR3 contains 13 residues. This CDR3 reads CAWGRGSNQPQHF. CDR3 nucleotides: TGTGCCTGGGGTAGAGGTAGCAATCAGCCCCAGCATTTT.

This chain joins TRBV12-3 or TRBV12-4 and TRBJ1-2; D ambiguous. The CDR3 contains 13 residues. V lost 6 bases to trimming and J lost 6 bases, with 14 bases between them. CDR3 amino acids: CASRTKPGDGYTF. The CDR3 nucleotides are TGTGCCAGCAGGACGAAGCCCGGAGATGGCTACACCTTC.

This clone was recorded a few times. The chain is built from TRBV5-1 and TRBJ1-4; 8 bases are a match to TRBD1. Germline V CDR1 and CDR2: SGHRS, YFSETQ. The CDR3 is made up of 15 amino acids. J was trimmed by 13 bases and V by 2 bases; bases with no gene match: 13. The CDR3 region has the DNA TGCGCCAGCAGCTTAACGACAGGGGTCGCAGGAGGACTGTTTTTT. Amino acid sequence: CASSLTTGVAGGLFF.

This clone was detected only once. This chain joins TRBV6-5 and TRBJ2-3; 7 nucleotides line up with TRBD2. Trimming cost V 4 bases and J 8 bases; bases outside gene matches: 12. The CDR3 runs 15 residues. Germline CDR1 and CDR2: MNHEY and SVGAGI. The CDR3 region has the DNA TGTGCCAGCAGTTTGTCTAGCGGAGCCCCGGTTACGCAGTATTTT. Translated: CASSLSSGAPVTQYF.

CDR3: CASIKSGRLEAFF. The CDR3 DNA is TGTGCCAGCATTAAATCCGGGAGACTTGAAGCTTTCTTT. The rearrangement links TRBV12-3 or TRBV12-4 to TRBJ1-1; D not certain. This CDR3 region has 13 residues. The ends were cut back, 7 bases at V and 7 bases at J, with 16 bases in the middle.

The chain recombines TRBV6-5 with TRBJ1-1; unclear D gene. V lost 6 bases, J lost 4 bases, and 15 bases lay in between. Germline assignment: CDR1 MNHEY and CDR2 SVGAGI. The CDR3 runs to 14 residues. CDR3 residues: CASRNPGSTTEAFF. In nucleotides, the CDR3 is TGTGCCAGCAGGAACCCGGGGTCCACCACTGAAGCTTTCTTT.

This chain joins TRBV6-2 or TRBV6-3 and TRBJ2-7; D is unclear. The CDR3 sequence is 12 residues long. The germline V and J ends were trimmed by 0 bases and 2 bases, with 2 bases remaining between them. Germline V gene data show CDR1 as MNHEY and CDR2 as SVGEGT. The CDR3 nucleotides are TGTGCCAGCAGTTACTCCACCTACGAGCAGTACTTC. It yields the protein CASSYSTYEQYF.

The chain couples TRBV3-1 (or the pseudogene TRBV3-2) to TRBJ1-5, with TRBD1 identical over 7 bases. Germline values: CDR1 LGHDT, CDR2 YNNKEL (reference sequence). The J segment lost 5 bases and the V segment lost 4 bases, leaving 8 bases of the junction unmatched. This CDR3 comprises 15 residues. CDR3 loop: CASSRDARGHQPQHF. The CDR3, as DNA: TGTGCCAGCAGCCGGGATGCTAGGGGGCATCAGCCCCAGCATTTT.

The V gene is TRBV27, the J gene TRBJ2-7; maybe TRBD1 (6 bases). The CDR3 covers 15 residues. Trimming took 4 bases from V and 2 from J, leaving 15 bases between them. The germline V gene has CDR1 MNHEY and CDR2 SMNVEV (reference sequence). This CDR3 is CASSSSGTPPYEQYF. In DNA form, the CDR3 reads TGTGCCAGCAGTTCGTCCGGGACACCCCCCTACGAGCAGTACTTC.

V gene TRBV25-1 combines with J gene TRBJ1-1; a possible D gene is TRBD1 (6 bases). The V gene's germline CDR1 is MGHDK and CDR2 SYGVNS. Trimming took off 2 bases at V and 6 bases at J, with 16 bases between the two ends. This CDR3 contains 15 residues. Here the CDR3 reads CASSEISRQDPEAFF. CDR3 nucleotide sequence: TGTGCCAGCAGTGAAATTTCGAGACAGGACCCTGAAGCTTTCTTT.